This entry describes one T cell receptor (beta chain). Its specificity is unknown. With 60 Vbeta and 13 Jbeta primers, the PCR was carried out. Profiled with immunoSEQ multiplex PCR; TCRdb holds only in-frame clones, not every one. The sample consists of roughly 190,000 clones, about three quarters of them appearing once. This entry belongs to a study of cytomegalovirus exposure and HLA in healthy donors. Study conclusions and caveats: A later analysis associated some 18,000 TCR beta sequences with HLA alleles at a 0.05 false discovery rate. The authors judged a highly shared variant cluster likely a sequencing artifact. Reported performance of the classifier showed diagnosis of cytomegalovirus status with high specificity and sensitivity. Roughly even sequencing depth across donors was the assumption behind the presence/absence analyses.

The V gene's germline CDR1 is SEHNR and CDR2 FQNEAQ (reference sequence). The CDR3 is made up of 12 amino acids. V lost 1 base and J 11 bases, leaving 11 bases between the germline ends. Sequenced input: PBMCs. The chain joins TRBV7-9 to TRBJ1-1; tentatively, D is TRBD1 (6 bases). This sequence was found in a woman between 40 and 50 years old in good health and CMV-seronegative. In DNA, the CDR3 is TGTGCCAGCAGCTTAGAGGCAGGGGCGGCTTTCTTT. Translating it yields CASSLEAGAAFF.